This is a list of T cell receptor beta chains from one sample in a study of regulatory and conventional T cells in RAG deficiency. Some clones are missing from TCRdb's copy, which holds only in-frame ones; the method was immunoSEQ multiplex PCR. The sample includes tens of thousands of clones, 85% to 95% of them seen just once. The sample also formed part of further work on regulatory T cells.

The sample comprised Tregs sorted from blood. Receptor source: a human donor in good health. The CDR3 runs from the conserved cysteine through the conserved F or W. A D gene is named only where the DNA matches it firmly. Clone size appears in some rows only: once, few, many, or a class for an expanded clone.

cdr3_aa: CASSSTLGYTF
cdr3_nt: TGTGCCAGCAGCTCTACCCTGGGCTACACCTTC
v_call: TRBV7-9
j_call: TRBJ1-2
clone_size: NA
d_call: NA

cdr3_aa: CAISGKGQGTMNTEAFF
cdr3_nt: TGTGCCATCAGTGGGAAGGGACAGGGAACCATGAACACTGAAGCTTTCTTT
v_call: TRBV10-3
j_call: TRBJ1-1
clone_size: once
d_call: TRBD1

cdr3_aa: CASSEITPSGELFF
cdr3_nt: TGTGCCAGCAGTGAGATAACACCCTCCGGGGAGCTGTTTTTT
v_call: TRBV6-1
j_call: TRBJ2-2
clone_size: NA
d_call: NA

cdr3_aa: CASSFAWTRDEKLFF
cdr3_nt: TGTGCCAGCAGCTTCGCTTGGACCAGAGATGAAAAACTGTTTTTT
v_call: TRBV7-8
j_call: TRBJ1-4
clone_size: NA
d_call: NA

cdr3_aa: CASSQGIASGSQQYF
cdr3_nt: TGCGCCAGCAGCCAAGGTATTGCTAGCGGCTCGCAGCAGTACTTC
v_call: TRBV4-1
j_call: TRBJ2-7
clone_size: NA
d_call: TRBD2

cdr3_aa: CASSFRIIAGGPDEQFF
cdr3_nt: TGTGCCAGCAGCTTTCGGATAATAGCGGGGGGGCCCGATGAGCAGTTCTTC
v_call: TRBV9
j_call: TRBJ2-1
clone_size: NA
d_call: TRBD2

cdr3_aa: CASSFYADTQYF
cdr3_nt: TGTGCCAGCAGCTTCTACGCAGATACGCAGTATTTT
v_call: TRBV7-2
j_call: TRBJ2-3
clone_size: once
d_call: NA

cdr3_aa: CASSLQSRIRETQYF
cdr3_nt: TGTGCCAGCAGCTTGCAGTCCCGCATAAGAGAGACCCAGTACTTC
v_call: TRBV7-2
j_call: TRBJ2-5
clone_size: NA
d_call: NA

cdr3_aa: CASSKTSGGYTDTQYF
cdr3_nt: TGTGCCAGCAGCAAGACTAGCGGGGGGTACACAGATACGCAGTATTTT
v_call: TRBV9
j_call: TRBJ2-3
clone_size: NA
d_call: TRBD2

cdr3_aa: CASSDRGHGYTF
cdr3_nt: TGTGCCAGCAGTGACAGGGGGCATGGCTACACCTTC
v_call: TRBV6-5
j_call: TRBJ1-2
clone_size: once
d_call: TRBD1

cdr3_aa: CASSLDHRAGQAFF
cdr3_nt: TGCGCCAGCAGCTTGGACCACCGGGCCGGACAAGCTTTCTTT
v_call: TRBV5-1
j_call: TRBJ1-1
clone_size: NA
d_call: NA

cdr3_aa: CASTPTGGGPQHF
cdr3_nt: TGTGCCAGCACCCCGACGGGCGGAGGGCCCCAGCATTTT
v_call: TRBV6-1
j_call: TRBJ1-5
clone_size: NA
d_call: NA

cdr3_aa: CSVDPGTGTYEQYF
cdr3_nt: TGCAGCGTTGACCCGGGGACAGGGACCTACGAGCAGTACTTC
v_call: TRBV29-1
j_call: TRBJ2-7
clone_size: NA
d_call: TRBD1

cdr3_aa: CASSIPGTGAEAFF
cdr3_nt: TGTGCCAGTAGTATTCCGGGGACAGGGGCTGAAGCTTTCTTT
v_call: TRBV19
j_call: TRBJ1-1
clone_size: NA
d_call: TRBD1

cdr3_aa: CASSFRQVRDSPLHF
cdr3_nt: TGTGCCAGCAGTTTCAGACAGGTCAGGGATTCACCCCTCCACTTT
v_call: TRBV6-5
j_call: TRBJ1-6
clone_size: NA
d_call: NA

cdr3_aa: CASSPGGTNTGELFF
cdr3_nt: TGTGCCAGCAGCCCCGGGGGGACGAACACCGGGGAGCTGTTTTTT
v_call: TRBV4-2
j_call: TRBJ2-2
clone_size: NA
d_call: TRBD2

cdr3_aa: CASSILWGAEDGYTF
cdr3_nt: TGTGCCAGCAGCATCCTATGGGGGGCGGAGGATGGCTACACCTTC
v_call: TRBV11-2
j_call: TRBJ1-2
clone_size: NA
d_call: NA

cdr3_aa: CSATGVSYEQYF
cdr3_nt: TGCAGCGCAACAGGGGTCTCCTACGAGCAGTACTTC
v_call: TRBV29-1
j_call: TRBJ2-7
clone_size: NA
d_call: TRBD1

cdr3_aa: CASSPSGTPRNEQFF
cdr3_nt: TGTGCCAGCAGCCCCTCCGGGACTCCCCGCAATGAGCAGTTCTTC
v_call: TRBV9
j_call: TRBJ2-1
clone_size: few
d_call: NA

cdr3_aa: CASSPQWSEPYNEQFF
cdr3_nt: TGTGCCAGCTCCCCTCAGTGGTCCGAGCCATACAATGAGCAGTTCTTC
v_call: TRBV18
j_call: TRBJ2-1
clone_size: NA
d_call: NA

cdr3_aa: CAIPEQGNSPLHF
cdr3_nt: TGTGCCATCCCGGAGCAGGGTAATTCACCCCTCCACTTT
v_call: TRBV7-2
j_call: TRBJ1-6
clone_size: NA
d_call: NA

cdr3_aa: CASRAGAGANYGYTF
cdr3_nt: TGTGCCAGCAGGGCCGGGGCAGGGGCTAACTATGGCTACACCTTC
v_call: TRBV7-9
j_call: TRBJ1-2
clone_size: medium-sized
d_call: NA

cdr3_aa: CASSQGGLGEKLFF
cdr3_nt: TGCGCCAGCAGCCAAGGTGGTTTAGGCGAAAAACTGTTTTTT
v_call: TRBV4-1
j_call: TRBJ1-4
clone_size: few
d_call: NA

cdr3_aa: CASSPGTRDYGYTF
cdr3_nt: TGTGCCAGCAGCCCAGGGACCCGGGACTATGGCTACACCTTC
v_call: TRBV5-6
j_call: TRBJ1-2
clone_size: NA
d_call: NA

cdr3_aa: CASSLGQGRTGELFF
cdr3_nt: TGTGCCAGCAGCTTAGGACAGGGGAGGACCGGGGAGCTGTTTTTT
v_call: TRBV7-2
j_call: TRBJ2-2
clone_size: once
d_call: TRBD1

cdr3_aa: CASSPLTGAGAFF
cdr3_nt: TGTGCCAGCAGCCCCCTGACAGGGGCGGGCGCTTTCTTT
v_call: TRBV9
j_call: TRBJ1-1
clone_size: NA
d_call: TRBD1

cdr3_aa: CASINPPAEAFF
cdr3_nt: TGTGCCAGCATCAATCCCCCGGCTGAAGCTTTCTTT
v_call: TRBV6-5
j_call: TRBJ1-1
clone_size: NA
d_call: NA

cdr3_aa: CASSSTGHSNQPQHF
cdr3_nt: TGTGCCAGCAGCTCTACGGGTCATAGCAATCAGCCCCAGCATTTT
v_call: TRBV7-9
j_call: TRBJ1-5
clone_size: NA
d_call: NA

cdr3_aa: CASSFSAYEQYF
cdr3_nt: TGTGCCAGCAGCTTTTCCGCCTACGAGCAGTACTTC
v_call: TRBV7-9
j_call: TRBJ2-7
clone_size: NA
d_call: NA

cdr3_aa: CASSILPGGSTDTQYF
cdr3_nt: TGTGCCAGTAGTATTTTGCCCGGGGGAAGCACAGATACGCAGTATTTT
v_call: TRBV19
j_call: TRBJ2-3
clone_size: NA
d_call: NA

cdr3_aa: CASSELGRGTQPQHF
cdr3_nt: TGTGCCAGCAGTGAACTGGGCAGGGGCACTCAGCCCCAGCATTTT
v_call: TRBV27
j_call: TRBJ1-5
clone_size: NA
d_call: NA

cdr3_aa: CASSSRGTGGYSPLHF
cdr3_nt: TGTGCCAGCAGTTCAAGAGGGACAGGGGGCTATTCACCCCTCCACTTT
v_call: TRBV25-1
j_call: TRBJ1-6
clone_size: NA
d_call: TRBD1

cdr3_aa: CASSYPGTNYGYTF
cdr3_nt: TGTGCCAGCAGTTACCCAGGGACCAACTATGGCTACACCTTC
v_call: TRBV6-6
j_call: TRBJ1-2
clone_size: NA
d_call: NA

cdr3_aa: CSVEDPGPEAFF
cdr3_nt: TGCAGCGTTGAAGATCCCGGCCCTGAAGCTTTCTTT
v_call: TRBV29-1
j_call: TRBJ1-1
clone_size: NA
d_call: NA

cdr3_aa: CASRDNSNQPQHF
cdr3_nt: TGTGCCAGTAGGGACAATAGCAATCAGCCCCAGCATTTT
v_call: TRBV19
j_call: TRBJ1-5
clone_size: NA
d_call: NA

cdr3_aa: CASGLVLDPAYGYTF
cdr3_nt: TGTGCTAGTGGTTTGGTACTAGACCCTGCCTATGGCTACACCTTC
v_call: TRBV12-5
j_call: TRBJ1-2
clone_size: NA
d_call: NA

cdr3_aa: CASSTTENNQPQHF
cdr3_nt: TGTGCCAGCAGCACGACAGAGAACAATCAGCCCCAGCATTTT
v_call: TRBV27
j_call: TRBJ1-5
clone_size: NA
d_call: NA

cdr3_aa: CASSRRDRGWGYTF
cdr3_nt: TGTGCCAGCAGCCGCCGGGACAGGGGATGGGGCTACACCTTC
v_call: TRBV6-6
j_call: TRBJ1-2
clone_size: NA
d_call: TRBD1

cdr3_aa: CASSQASGGARSYNEQFF
cdr3_nt: TGTGCCAGCAGCCAGGCTAGCGGGGGGGCCCGGTCCTACAATGAGCAGTTCTTC
v_call: TRBV4-2
j_call: TRBJ2-1
clone_size: NA
d_call: TRBD2

cdr3_aa: CASSWNPVGQGANGYTF
cdr3_nt: TGCGCCAGCAGCTGGAATCCGGTTGGACAGGGGGCGAATGGCTACACCTTC
v_call: TRBV5-1
j_call: TRBJ1-2
clone_size: NA
d_call: TRBD1

cdr3_aa: CSTYSYNEQFF
cdr3_nt: TGCAGCACCTACTCCTACAATGAGCAGTTCTTC
v_call: TRBV20-1
j_call: TRBJ2-1
clone_size: once
d_call: NA

cdr3_aa: CASSLKAGNSPLHF
cdr3_nt: TGTGCCAGCAGCTTAAAGGCGGGGAATTCACCCCTCCACTTT
v_call: TRBV7-3
j_call: TRBJ1-6
clone_size: NA
d_call: NA

cdr3_aa: CASSLPGGRVGELFF
cdr3_nt: TGTGCCAGCAGCCTACCCGGGGGGAGGGTCGGGGAGCTGTTTTTT
v_call: TRBV5-6
j_call: TRBJ2-2
clone_size: NA
d_call: TRBD2

cdr3_aa: CASRRTGTGSEQYF
cdr3_nt: TGTGCCAGTAGGCGCACCGGGACAGGTAGCGAGCAGTACTTC
v_call: TRBV19
j_call: TRBJ2-7
clone_size: NA
d_call: TRBD1

cdr3_aa: CASSPGRGGTYYGYTF
cdr3_nt: TGTGCCAGTAGTCCAGGCAGGGGAGGAACCTACTATGGCTACACCTTC
v_call: TRBV19
j_call: TRBJ1-2
clone_size: NA
d_call: NA

cdr3_aa: CATSRVSLAGGYNEQFF
cdr3_nt: TGTGCCACCAGCAGAGTCTCACTAGCGGGGGGATACAATGAGCAGTTCTTC
v_call: TRBV15
j_call: TRBJ2-1
clone_size: NA
d_call: TRBD2